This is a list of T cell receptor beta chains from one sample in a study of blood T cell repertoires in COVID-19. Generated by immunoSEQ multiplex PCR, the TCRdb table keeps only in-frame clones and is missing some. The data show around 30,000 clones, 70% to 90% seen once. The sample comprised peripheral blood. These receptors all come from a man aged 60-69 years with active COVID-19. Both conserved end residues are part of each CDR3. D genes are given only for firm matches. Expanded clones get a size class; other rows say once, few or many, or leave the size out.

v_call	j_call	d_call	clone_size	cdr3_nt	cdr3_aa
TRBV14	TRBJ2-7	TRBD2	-	TGTGCCAGCAGCCAAGCCAGCGGGGCCTTCTACGAGCAGTACTTC	CASSQASGAFYEQYF
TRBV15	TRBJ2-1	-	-	TGTGCCACCAGCAGAGATGTTCGTGAGCAGTTCTTC	CATSRDVREQFF
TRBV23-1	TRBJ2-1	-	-	TGCGCCAGCAGTCATCCTCGGGACTACAATGAGCAGTTCTTC	CASSHPRDYNEQFF
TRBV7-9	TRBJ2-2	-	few	TGTGCCAGCAGCTCAGTTACCGGGGAGCTGTTTTTT	CASSSVTGELFF
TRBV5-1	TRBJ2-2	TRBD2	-	TGCGCCAGCAGCCTGGGACTAGCGGGAGAGAACACCGGGGAGCTGTTTTTT	CASSLGLAGENTGELFF
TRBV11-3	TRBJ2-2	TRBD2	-	TGTGCCAGCAGCTTAGACGGGGGGGACACCGGGGAGCTGTTTTTT	CASSLDGGDTGELFF
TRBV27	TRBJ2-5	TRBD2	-	TGTGCCAGCAGTTCAAAGAGCGGGAGTAAACATGAGACCCAGTACTTC	CASSSKSGSKHETQYF
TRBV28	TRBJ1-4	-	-	TGTGCCAGCAGTTCGGGGACAACTAATGAAAAACTGTTTTTT	CASSSGTTNEKLFF
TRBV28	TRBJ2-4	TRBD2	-	TGTGCCAGCAGTAACCTAGCGGGGAAAAACATTCAGTACTTC	CASSNLAGKNIQYF
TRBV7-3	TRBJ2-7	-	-	TGTGCCAGCAGCTTAGAACGGGAGCCCTCATACGAGCAGTACTTC	CASSLEREPSYEQYF
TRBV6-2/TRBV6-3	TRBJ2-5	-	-	TGTGCCAGCAGTCAGCTCCCAGGGGCCGGGAGGGAGACCCAGTACTTC	CASSQLPGAGRETQYF
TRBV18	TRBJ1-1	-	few	TGTGCCAGCTCACCAATGCTATCCACTGAAGCTTTCTTT	CASSPMLSTEAFF
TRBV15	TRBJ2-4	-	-	TGTGCCACCAGCAGAGATTCCCGGGGAGGTCAGGAAAACATTCAGTACTTC	CATSRDSRGGQENIQYF
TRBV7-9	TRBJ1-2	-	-	TGTGCCAGCAGCTTAGATTTTAGGAGGGAAGGTGTTTATGGCTACACCTTC	CASSLDFRREGVYGYTF
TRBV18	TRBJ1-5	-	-	TGTGCCAGCTCGCCCAGGACGGGGGGAAGCAATCAGCCCCAGCATTTT	CASSPRTGGSNQPQHF
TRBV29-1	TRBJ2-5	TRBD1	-	TGCAGCGGGAGGACAGGCCCGACGGAGACCCAGTACTTC	CSGRTGPTETQYF
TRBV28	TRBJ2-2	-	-	TGTGCCAGCAGTCCCCGTAACACCGGGGAGCTGTTTTTT	CASSPRNTGELFF
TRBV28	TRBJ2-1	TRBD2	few	TGTGCCAGCCAACGGAGCGGGAGCGACAATGAGCAGTTCTTC	CASQRSGSDNEQFF
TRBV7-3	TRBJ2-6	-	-	TGTGCCAGCAGCTTAGTCGACAGGTCCTCTGGGGCCAACGTCCTGACTTTC	CASSLVDRSSGANVLTF
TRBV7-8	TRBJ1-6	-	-	TGTGCCAGCACGTGGGGGGATTATAATTCACCCCTCCACTTT	CASTWGDYNSPLHF
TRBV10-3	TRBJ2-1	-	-	TGTGCCATCAGTCTTACATCTGAGCAGTTCTTC	CAISLTSEQFF
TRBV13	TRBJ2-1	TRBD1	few	TGTGCCAGCAGCCAACAGGGGGCGGCAAGGAATGAGCAGTTCTTC	CASSQQGAARNEQFF
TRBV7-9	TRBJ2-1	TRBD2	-	TGTGCCAGCAGCTTAGAGGGTAGCGGGATCCTCGCATTACGCCAGTTCTTC	CASSLEGSGILALRQFF
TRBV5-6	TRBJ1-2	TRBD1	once	TGTGCCAGCAGCGGGGACAGGGACTATGGCTACACCTTC	CASSGDRDYGYTF
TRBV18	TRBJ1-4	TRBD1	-	TGTGCCAGCCGGACAGGACAGGGTGATGAAAAACTGTTTTTT	CASRTGQGDEKLFF
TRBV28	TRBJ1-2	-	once	TGTGCCAGCAGTTTACAGGGGAATGGCTACACCTTC	CASSLQGNGYTF
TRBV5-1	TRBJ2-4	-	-	TGCGCCAGCAGCTTAGGGGACAAGGGGGACATTCAGTACTTC	CASSLGDKGDIQYF
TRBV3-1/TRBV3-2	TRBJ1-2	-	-	TGTGCCAGCAGCCAAGATCGGGGATTCTATGGCTACACCTTC	CASSQDRGFYGYTF
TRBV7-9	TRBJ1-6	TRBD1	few	TGTGCCAGCAGCTTAGGAGGGCAGGGGGAGAAGTCACCCCTCCACTTT	CASSLGGQGEKSPLHF
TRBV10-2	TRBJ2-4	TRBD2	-	TGCGCCAGCAGTGAGTGGGGGGCCCTAGCGGGAGTGGTCAAAAACATTCAGTACTTC	CASSEWGALAGVVKNIQYF
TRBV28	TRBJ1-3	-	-	TGTGCCAGCAGTTTCGGCAGGGTCTCTGGAAACACCATATATTTT	CASSFGRVSGNTIYF
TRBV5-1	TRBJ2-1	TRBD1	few	TGCGCCAGCAGCTTGACGGACAGGGAAGGAAATGAGCAGTTCTTC	CASSLTDREGNEQFF
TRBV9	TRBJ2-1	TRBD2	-	TGTGCCAGCAGCACCGGGACTAGCTATAACTCCTACAATGAGCAGTTCTTC	CASSTGTSYNSYNEQFF
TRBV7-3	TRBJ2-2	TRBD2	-	TGTGCCAGCAGCTTAAGCGGGAGGGACACCGGGGAGCTGTTTTTT	CASSLSGRDTGELFF
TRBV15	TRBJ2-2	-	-	TGTGCCACCCCCCTGAGGACCGGGGAGCTGTTTTTT	CATPLRTGELFF